The rows below give T cell receptor beta chains drawn from one sample of a study of response to subunit inactivated influenza vaccine. TCRdb called the RT-PCR reads again in MiXCR, with one record for every CDR3 protein. Among 400,000 to 650,000 distinct CDR3 sequences, approximately 7.8% were seen once, and the ten largest hold 13%. The sample here was PBMCs from blood, taken around 25 months after vaccination. The receptors stem from a man aged 50-75 years who received an inactivated influenza vaccine. CDR3s include the opening cysteine and the closing phenylalanine or tryptophan. A D gene is named only where the DNA matches it firmly. Where a row states a size, it is once, few, many or the class of an expanded clone; other rows omit it.

TRBJ2-6,TRBD2,many,TRBV6-1,CASSGSGRSGANVLTF,TGTGCCAGCAGTGGTAGCGGGAGATCCGGGGCCAACGTCCTGACTTTC
TRBJ1-1,TRBD1,-,TRBV11-1,CASSARDRGDTEAFF,TGTGCCAGCAGCGCCCGGGACAGAGGGGACACTGAAGCTTTCTTT
TRBJ2-3,-,-,TRBV3-1,CASSQEIQDSDTQYF,TGTGCCAGCAGCCAAGAAATACAAGATTCAGATACGCAGTATTTT
TRBJ2-1,-,-,TRBV18,CASSPLQGGNIEQFF,TGTGCCAGCTCACCACTCCAGGGGGGGAATATTGAGCAGTTCTTC
TRBJ2-2,TRBD1,few,TRBV4-3,CASSQEARGPGELFF,TGCGCCAGCAGCCAAGAGGCCAGGGGGCCCGGGGAGCTGTTTTTT
TRBJ2-1,-,few,TRBV7-6,CASSLGAGPNEQFF,TGTGCCAGCAGCTTAGGGGCGGGGCCCAATGAGCAGTTCTTC
TRBJ1-2,-,-,TRBV4-2,CASSQDEGREGYGYTF,TGTGCCAGCAGCCAAGATGAGGGGAGGGAAGGATATGGCTACACCTTC
TRBJ2-1,-,-,TRBV20-1,CSALMVGGPYEQFF,TGCAGTGCCCTCATGGTGGGGGGACCCTATGAGCAGTTCTTC
TRBJ2-3,TRBD2,few,TRBV20-1,CSAGGTSGGASTDTQYF,TGCAGTGCAGGGGGGACTAGCGGGGGGGCGAGCACAGATACGCAGTATTTT
TRBJ1-1,TRBD1,-,TRBV28,CASSSLRRYRGAFF,TGTGCCAGCAGCAGCTTAAGACGTTACAGGGGAGCTTTCTTT
TRBJ1-2,TRBD1,-,TRBV29-1,CSVPGTGGQGYTF,TGCAGCGTCCCCGGGACAGGGGGCCAGGGCTACACCTTC
TRBJ1-5,-,few,TRBV28,CASSLGRAGQPQHF,TGTGCCAGCAGTTTAGGCAGGGCCGGTCAGCCCCAGCATTTT
TRBJ2-7,TRBD2,many,TRBV29-1,CSVAPGLAGSHEQYF,TGCAGCGTTGCCCCGGGACTAGCGGGATCCCACGAGCAGTACTTC
TRBJ2-3,TRBD1,-,TRBV20-1,CSARTTGTGWADTQYF,TGCAGTGCTCGAACAACCGGGACAGGGTGGGCAGATACGCAGTATTTT
TRBJ2-5,TRBD2,few,TRBV11-2,CASSLDGGGLTQYF,TGTGCCAGCAGCTTAGATGGCGGGGGGTTGACCCAGTACTTC
TRBJ2-5,-,few,TRBV5-1,CASSLGLDSTDTETQYF,TGCGCCAGCAGCTTAGGACTGGACAGTACCGATACGGAGACCCAGTACTTC
TRBJ2-3,TRBD2,few,TRBV7-3,CASSQGLAGDTQYF,TGTGCCAGCAGCCAGGGACTAGCGGGAGATACGCAGTATTTT
TRBJ1-4,TRBD1,many,TRBV25-1,CASSATGFEKLFF,TGTGCCAGCAGTGCGACAGGGTTTGAAAAACTGTTTTTT
TRBJ2-1,TRBD2,many,TRBV6-5,CASSHDLAGGSYNEQFF,TGTGCCAGCAGTCACGACCTAGCGGGGGGCTCCTACAATGAGCAGTTCTTC
TRBJ2-3,TRBD2,many,TRBV12-3/TRBV12-4,CASTSLAGPTDTQYF,TGTGCCAGCACCTCGTTAGCGGGGCCCACAGATACGCAGTATTTT
TRBJ2-5,TRBD2,few,TRBV20-1,CSARLAGRKETQYF,TGCAGTGCTAGACTAGCGGGGAGGAAAGAGACCCAGTACTTC
TRBJ2-5,TRBD1,few,TRBV11-2,CASSRNRGEETQYF,TGTGCCAGCAGCCGTAACAGGGGGGAAGAGACCCAGTACTTC
TRBJ2-7,TRBD2,few,TRBV20-1,CSARGASGVSSYEQYF,TGCAGTGCTAGAGGTGCTAGCGGGGTGAGCTCCTACGAGCAGTACTTC
TRBJ2-7,TRBD2,few,TRBV3-1,CASSQLNRESGSSYEQYF,TGTGCCAGCAGCCAACTCAACAGGGAGAGCGGGAGCTCCTACGAGCAGTACTTC
TRBJ2-1,TRBD1,-,TRBV30,CAWSPTGYNEQFF,TGTGCCTGGTCTCCGACAGGGTACAATGAGCAGTTCTTC
TRBJ2-1,-,-,TRBV3-1,CASEGGGVEQFF,TGTGCCAGCGAGGGAGGGGGGGTTGAGCAGTTCTTC
TRBJ2-1,TRBD2,-,TRBV4-3,CASSQEAGVAYNEQFF,TGCGCCAGCAGCCAAGAAGCGGGAGTCGCTTACAATGAGCAGTTCTTC
TRBJ2-3,-,-,TRBV29-1,CSVAQWDRTDTQYF,TGCAGCGTTGCCCAGTGGGACCGCACAGATACGCAGTATTTT
TRBJ1-5,TRBD1,-,TRBV12-3/TRBV12-4,CARLNRGSNQPQHF,TGTGCCCGTCTTAACAGGGGTAGCAATCAGCCCCAGCATTTT
TRBJ2-7,TRBD1,few,TRBV30,CAWSKPFWGQGDEQYF,TGTGCCTGGAGTAAGCCTTTCTGGGGACAGGGGGACGAGCAGTACTTC
TRBJ1-1,-,many,TRBV3-1,CASSQGKGAEAFF,TGTGCCAGCAGCCAAGGTAAGGGCGCTGAAGCTTTCTTT
TRBJ2-7,TRBD2,few,TRBV4-2,CASSYVSGGISYEQYF,TGTGCCAGCAGCTACGTCTCGGGGGGGATCTCCTACGAGCAGTACTTC
TRBJ1-2,-,few,TRBV29-1,CSVHQGVYGYTF,TGCAGCGTTCATCAGGGAGTCTATGGCTACACCTTC
TRBJ1-2,-,many,TRBV20-1,CSARDTGRYGYTF,TGCAGTGCTAGAGATACGGGACGCTATGGCTACACCTTC
TRBJ1-2,TRBD1,few,TRBV12-3/TRBV12-4,CASSFPGQGNYGYTF,TGTGCCAGCAGTTTCCCGGGACAGGGGAACTATGGCTACACCTTC
TRBJ2-4,TRBD2,many,TRBV12-3/TRBV12-4,CASSLAGGDKNIQYF,TGTGCCAGCAGTCTAGCGGGGGGCGACAAAAACATTCAGTACTTC
TRBJ2-3,-,few,TRBV10-3,CAISERRDTSTDTQYF,TGTGCCATCAGTGAGAGGCGGGACACCAGCACAGATACGCAGTATTTT
TRBJ2-7,-,few,TRBV4-3,CASSHAQTSSYEQYF,TGCGCCAGCAGCCATGCGCAAACTAGCTCCTACGAGCAGTACTTC
TRBJ2-1,-,-,TRBV29-1,CSPLSGTVVNEQFF,TGCAGTCCGCTATCTGGGACGGTAGTCAATGAGCAGTTCTTC
TRBJ2-3,-,-,TRBV7-8,CASSLYPGSVGADTQYF,TGTGCCAGCAGCTTATACCCGGGCTCAGTTGGGGCAGATACGCAGTATTTT
TRBJ2-7,-,many,TRBV12-3/TRBV12-4,CASSPGTPRYEQYF,TGTGCCAGCAGTCCCGGGACTCCCCGCTACGAGCAGTACTTC
TRBJ2-1,TRBD1,-,TRBV20-1,CSARERDRNSYNEQFF,TGCAGTGCTAGAGAACGGGACAGGAACTCCTACAATGAGCAGTTCTTC
TRBJ2-7,-,many,TRBV5-1,CASSLQGSPSYEQYF,TGCGCCAGCAGCTTGCAGGGGTCCCCCTCCTACGAGCAGTACTTC
TRBJ1-2,-,-,TRBV12-3/TRBV12-4,CASSFRDSTRDYGYTF,TGTGCCAGCAGTTTCAGGGACTCCACCCGAGACTATGGCTACACCTTC
TRBJ2-5,TRBD2,few,TRBV6-2/TRBV6-3,CASSPLLPGASGGVRQETQYF,TGTGCCAGCAGTCCTCTTTTGCCTGGAGCTAGCGGGGGGGTCAGGCAAGAGACCCAGTACTTC
TRBJ2-3,TRBD1,few,TRBV20-1,CSAEDGGDRVTDTQYF,TGCAGTGCTGAGGATGGCGGGGACAGGGTAACAGATACGCAGTATTTT